This T cell receptor (beta chain) appears in the sequencing data of a study of cytomegalovirus exposure and HLA in healthy donors. As regards this clone: What it binds is not known.

PCR was performed using 60 Vbeta and 13 Jbeta primers. Original processing notes: Unique TCR beta chains numbered roughly 84 million in a later analysis, with roughly 11 million shared. Generated by immunoSEQ multiplex PCR, the TCRdb table keeps only in-frame clones and is missing some. The DNA gave D and trimming, while V, J and clone size come from that table. Of some 110,000 clones listed, over 60% are singletons. The V end was cut by 2 bases, the J end by 0 bases, with 10 bases between. Germline values: CDR1 LGHNA, CDR2 YNFKEQ. This CDR3 spans 15 amino acids. Study conclusions and caveats: Evidence from a later analysis indicated that most CMV-associated TCR beta chains looked HLA-restricted. Several of the most significant clusters appeared linked to common viral pathogens, based on a later analysis.

V and J are TRBV4-2 and TRBJ1-1, with D possibly matching TRBD1 (5 bases). This clonotype was obtained from a woman between 18 and 29 years old in good health and CMV-seropositive. What was sequenced was PBMCs. CDR3 sequence reads: CASSQRRGVNTEAFF. The CDR3 DNA is TGTGCCAGCAGCCAACGGCGGGGCGTGAACACTGAAGCTTTCTTT.